Sequencing of this TCR beta chain was carried out in a study of OX40 agonist ivuxolimab in advanced cancers. Study outcomes and limitations: Among patients with partial responses at 0.1-3.0 mg/kg, clonal expansion was among the lowest. Antigen specificity remained undetermined for the expanded peripheral T cells. Clonal expansion was seen in CD4+ and CD8+ blood T cells by week 6 at 0.1 to 3.0 mg/kg.

This CDR3 region has 17 residues. The germline V gene has CDR1 KGHSH and CDR2 LQKENI. The V end lost 5 bases, the J end lost 1 base, and 19 bases lay between the germline ends. On this clone: Antigen unknown.

Sequencing was performed with immunoSEQ multiplex PCR; in TCRdb, only in-frame clones are kept and a portion is missing. The sample shows around 90,000 clones, around 87% of them seen only once. This specimen consisted of CD4+ or CD8+ T cells sorted from blood, obtained in a trial of the OX40 agonist ivuxolimab. The chain joins TRBV18 to TRBJ2-3; TRBD2 might be the D (6 bases). The sequence derives from an adult with an advanced solid tumor such as melanoma, head and neck, liver or kidney cancer. CDR3 in amino acids: CASSSGQTGGGTDTQYF. The CDR3 DNA reads TGTGCCAGCTCATCGGGCCAAACAGGAGGGGGCACAGATACGCAGTATTTT.